The sample holds many counts of the clone carrying this T cell receptor beta chain. This entry belongs to a study of low-dose radiotherapy and immunotherapy resistance in tumors. Looking at the study overall: Cohort 1 was given 0.5 Gy fractions every 2 weeks, 6.5 Gy in total. Aspirin was taken orally at 300 mg daily by patients, and this continued for four cycles from cycle 1 day 1.

V shed 4 bases and J shed 2 bases, with 12 bases lying between them. Per the germline V gene, CDR1 is SEHNR and CDR2 is FQNEAQ (reference sequence). The CDR3 consists of 15 residues. Sample time point: before trial treatment. Donors were administered nivolumab, ipilimumab, aspirin and low-dose cyclophosphamide, together with low-dose radiotherapy. Eligibility was restricted to patients presenting with advanced solid tumors that lacked tumor-infiltrating lymphocytes. cDNA synthesis used a TRAV/TRBV-specific primer set for both chains. TCR amplification involved 20 PCR cycles with a constant-region primer and V-primer adapter. MiXCR, applied by TCRdb to the reads, yields one record per CDR3 protein. The sample has tens of thousands of distinct CDR3 sequences, around 32% seen once.

This TCR was recovered from a female donor with ovarian cancer. The specimen was PBMCs, collected before treatment. The chain joins TRBV7-9 to TRBJ1-3; a weak D match, TRBD1 (6 bases). For the CDR3, the DNA is TGTGCCAGCAGCTGGTCGACAGGCGCTGGAAACACCATATATTTT. It encodes CASSWSTGAGNTIYF.